Each of the 19 T cell receptor beta chains below was sequenced from the same sample in a study of T cell responses to AZD1222 COVID-19 vaccine. The protocol was immunoSEQ multiplex PCR, while the TCRdb copy is restricted to in-frame clones and leaves out a portion. Among 75,000 to 95,000 clones, 92% were seen once, and the ten largest hold around 7.1%. The sample was peripheral blood, taken on day 0 of MenACWY control vaccination. These receptors originate from an adult in good health.

The genes are TRBV5-4 and TRBJ2-1, with 13 bases lining up with TRBD2. The junction had 3 bases not matched to a gene; V was cut back by 4 bases and J by 5 bases. The CDR3 is 15 residues long. Germline V gene sequence: CDR1 SGHNT, CDR2 YYREEE (reference sequence). The CDR3 sequence is CASSRTSGSNNEQFF. CDR3 sequence (DNA): TGTGCCAGCAGCCGGACTAGCGGGAGTAACAATGAGCAGTTCTTC.

V gene TRBV10-3 combines with J gene TRBJ1-2, with TRBD1 as a possible D gene (5 bases). Germline lookup yields CDR1 ENHRY and CDR2 SYGVKD. The V end lost 4 bases, the J end lost 8 bases, and 14 bases lay between the germline ends. The length of the CDR3 is 13 residues. In nucleotides, the CDR3 is TGTGCCATCAGTGCTGGGACGGGGAGGGGCTACACCTTC. Translation gives CAISAGTGRGYTF.

This chain connects TRBV20-1 to TRBJ1-1; D ambiguous. The CDR3 has 14 residues. V lost 3 bases and J 0 bases, leaving 11 bases between the germline ends. Germline V gives CDR1 DFQATT, CDR2 SNEGSKA (reference sequence). This CDR3 reads CSASRGQLNTEAFF. CDR3 bases: TGCAGTGCTAGTAGAGGTCAGTTGAACACTGAAGCTTTCTTT.

The CDR3 reads CASSPDPQGYQPQHF. Here the CDR3 DNA reads TGTGCCAGCAGCCCAGATCCACAGGGCTATCAGCCCCAGCATTTT. J is TRBJ1-5 and V is TRBV3-1 (or the pseudogene TRBV3-2), with D perhaps TRBD1 (6 bases). V lost 4 bases to trimming and J lost 5 bases, with 15 bases between them. This CDR3 region has 15 residues. Germline V gene sequence: CDR1 LGHDT, CDR2 YNNKEL (reference sequence).

This sequence joins TRBV5-1 and TRBJ1-2, with 7 bases matching TRBD1. The CDR3 has 12 amino acids. The J segment lost 12 bases and the V segment lost 5 bases, leaving 10 bases of the junction unmatched. Germline V gene sequence: CDR1 SGHRS, CDR2 YFSETQ. The chain's CDR3 is CASSLPGTVHTF. CDR3 coding DNA: TGCGCCAGCAGTCTGCCCGGGACAGTACACACCTTC.

The chain couples TRBV3-1 (or the pseudogene TRBV3-2) to TRBJ1-2; 10 bases map to TRBD1. CDR1 and CDR2 (germline): LGHDT, YNNKEL (reference sequence). V gave up 4 bases and J gave up 7 bases; unmatched junction bases: 9. This CDR3 is built from 15 residues. CDR3 loop: CASSLGDRGGRGYTF. The DNA for the CDR3 is TGTGCCAGCAGCCTTGGGGACAGGGGAGGTCGTGGCTACACCTTC.

The J gene is TRBJ1-1, the V gene TRBV6-5, with D tentatively TRBD1 (6 bases). V was cut by 7 bases and J by 8 bases, with 17 bases left in between. Germline V gives CDR1 MNHEY, CDR2 SVGAGI. The CDR3 length is 13 residues. CDR3 in DNA: TGTGCCAGCAAGATAGGACAGAACAACGAAGCTTTCTTT. Its translation is CASKIGQNNEAFF.

This clone appeared a single time. V and J are TRBV6-5 and TRBJ1-1; tentative D call: TRBD1 (5 bases). V was trimmed by 6 bases and J by 1 base, leaving 9 bases between them. The CDR3 covers 13 residues. Germline values: CDR1 MNHEY, CDR2 SVGAGI. The CDR3 sequence: CASRYGQNTEAFF. CDR3 nucleotide sequence: TGTGCCAGCAGGTATGGACAGAACACTGAAGCTTTCTTT.

The J gene is TRBJ1-5, the V gene TRBV19; 7 positions match TRBD1. CDR3 length: 14 residues. The V and J ends lost 5 bases and 2 bases, in that order; junction bases with no gene match: 3. Germline V lookup: CDR1 LNHDA, CDR2 SQIVND (reference sequence). The CDR3 spells CASSLTGGNQPQHF. Here the CDR3 DNA reads TGTGCCAGTAGTTTAACAGGGGGCAATCAGCCCCAGCATTTT.

This clone occurred once. The chain uses TRBV19 and TRBJ2-1, with D tentatively TRBD1 (5 bases). The V end was cut by 7 bases, the J end by 4 bases, with 8 bases between. CDR3 length: 12 amino acids. The germline V gene encodes CDR1 LNHDA and CDR2 SQIVND (reference sequence). CDR3 nucleotides: TGTGCCAGTACCGACAGATACAATGAGCAGTTCTTC. Translating gives CASTDRYNEQFF.

V usage is TRBV5-1 and J usage is TRBJ2-1; 9 bases agree with TRBD2. This CDR3 has 15 residues. The V segment lost 3 bases and the J segment 2 bases; nucleotides outside the gene matches: 3. CDR1 is SGHRS and CDR2 is YFSETQ in the germline V gene. DNA for the CDR3: TGCGCCAGCAGCTCTGGACTAGCGCCCTACAATGAGCAGTTCTTC. Translation gives CASSSGLAPYNEQFF.

The J gene is TRBJ1-2, the V gene TRBV28; no reliable D call. With 11 bases removed from V and 3 bases from J, the gap between germline ends came to 10 bases. The CDR3 extends over 11 amino acids. Germline V CDR1 and CDR2: MDHEN, SYDVKM. CDR3 protein: CAANNDYGYTF. Here the CDR3 DNA reads TGTGCCGCCAATAACGACTATGGCTACACCTTC.

J is TRBJ2-2 and V is TRBV11-2; possible D gene TRBD1, 6 bases. V was shortened by 1 base and J by 1 base, with 10 bases between the two germline ends. The CDR3 runs 16 residues. The germline CDR1 and CDR2 sequences are SGHAT and FQNNGV. This CDR3 reads CASSLVRGMNTGELFF. Written as DNA, the CDR3 is TGTGCCAGCAGCTTAGTTAGGGGGATGAACACCGGGGAGCTGTTTTTT. Filled out from reference TRBV11-2 and TRBJ2-2, the complete variable domain reads EAGVAQSPRYKIIEKRQSVAFWCNPISGHATLYWYQQILGQGPKLLIQFQNNGVVDDSQLPKDRFSAERLKGVDSTLKIQPAKLEDSAVYLCASSLVRGMNTGELFFGEGSRLTVL.

The CDR3 protein is CASSYSGTGHPYEQYF. The CDR3 DNA reads as TGTGCCAGCAGTTACTCGGGAACGGGACACCCCTACGAGCAGTACTTC. The chain is built from TRBV6-5 and TRBJ2-7; maybe TRBD1 (6 bases). The V end was cut by 0 bases, the J end by 2 bases, with 14 bases between. Per germline, CDR1 MNHEY and CDR2 SVGAGI. There are 16 residues in the CDR3.

The chain recombines TRBV3-1 (or the pseudogene TRBV3-2) with TRBJ1-5, with 8 bases identical to TRBD1. The germline CDR1 and CDR2 sequences are LGHDT and YNNKEL (reference sequence). The CDR3 is 17 amino acids. V lost 1 base and J lost 2; bases outside the gene matches: 7. The CDR3 loop is CASSQGNTGGRNQPQHF. CDR3 bases: TGTGCCAGCAGCCAAGGAAATACAGGGGGACGCAATCAGCCCCAGCATTTT.

The gene calls are TRBV4-3 and TRBJ1-2, with 8 bases matching TRBD1. V lost 3 bases and J lost 4; bases outside the gene matches: 4. Germline CDR1 LGHNA, CDR2 YSLEER. This CDR3 has 14 residues. Here the CDR3 reads CASSQATGVYGYTF. The CDR3 DNA is TGCGCCAGCAGCCAGGCGACAGGGGTCTATGGCTACACCTTC.

This chain links TRBV19 with TRBJ1-1; possible D gene TRBD1, 6 bases. Trimming took 7 bases from V and 4 from J, leaving 19 bases between them. CDR1 LNHDA and CDR2 SQIVND come from the germline V gene (reference sequence). The CDR3 extends over 15 amino acids. DNA of the CDR3: TGTGCCAGTACCTCTCTCGCGGCGGGGGCCACTGAAGCTTTCTTT. Its translation: CASTSLAAGATEAFF.

The J gene is TRBJ2-5, the V gene TRBV7-9; D gene uncertain. This CDR3 is built from 11 residues. CDR1 is SEHNR, CDR2 FQNEAQ, per germline (reference sequence). Trimming shortened V by 3 bases and J by 1 base, and 0 bases separated the two germline ends. The CDR3 region is CASSFQETQYF. The CDR3 bases are TGTGCCAGCAGCTTCCAAGAGACCCAGTACTTC.

The chain links TRBV18 to TRBJ2-5, with D perhaps matching TRBD1 (6 bases). Trimming stripped 0 bases from V and 1 base from J, with 9 bases between. The CDR3 totals 15 residues. In germline, CDR1 is KGHSH, CDR2 LQKENI. The CDR3 region has the DNA TGTGCCAGCTCACCACCCAGGGGACCCCAAGAGACCCAGTACTTC. Residues: CASSPPRGPQETQYF.